Here is one T cell receptor (beta chain) with its context. Method: immunoSEQ multiplex PCR; TCRdb's copy keeps in-frame clones and lacks some. In the table there are just over 300,000 clones, more than 75% of which are singletons. These data are taken from a study of blood T cell repertoires in COVID-19. Germline loops: CDR1 SGHVS, CDR2 FNYEAQ. The CDR3 covers 15 residues. Trimming stripped 1 base from V and 5 bases from J, with 14 bases between. The sequence derives from a man aged 25-45 years who had recovered from COVID-19. V is TRBV7-6 and J is TRBJ1-2, with D tentatively TRBD1 (6 bases). The sequencing input was PBMCs or T cells enriched from blood (not recorded which). CDR3 nucleotides: TGTGCCAGCAGCTTAGAGACAGGCGGACTTTATGGCTACACCTTC. This translates into CASSLETGGLYGYTF.